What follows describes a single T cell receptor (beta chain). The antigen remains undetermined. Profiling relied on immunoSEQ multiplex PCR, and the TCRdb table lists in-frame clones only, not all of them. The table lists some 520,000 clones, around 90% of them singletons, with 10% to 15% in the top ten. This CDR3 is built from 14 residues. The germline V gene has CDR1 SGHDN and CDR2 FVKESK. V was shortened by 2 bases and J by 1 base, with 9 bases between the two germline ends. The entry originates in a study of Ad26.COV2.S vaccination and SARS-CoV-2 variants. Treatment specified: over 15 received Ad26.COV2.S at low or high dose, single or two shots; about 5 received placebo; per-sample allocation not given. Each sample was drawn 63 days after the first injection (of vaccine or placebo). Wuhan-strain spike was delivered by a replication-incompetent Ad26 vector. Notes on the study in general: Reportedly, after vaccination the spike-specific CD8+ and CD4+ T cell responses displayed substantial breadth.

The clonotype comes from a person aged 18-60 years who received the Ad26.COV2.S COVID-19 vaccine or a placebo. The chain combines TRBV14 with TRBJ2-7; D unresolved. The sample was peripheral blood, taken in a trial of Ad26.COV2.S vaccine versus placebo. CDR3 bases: TGTGCCAGCAGCCAAAACCCCGGATCCTACGAGCAGTACTTC. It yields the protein CASSQNPGSYEQYF.